This T cell receptor (beta chain) was captured in a study of blood T cells in healthy people across ages. The authors ran a second PCR of roughly 7 to 11 cycles using a sample-barcoded 5' primer and a J-beta primer mix. A single record per CDR3 protein comes from TCRdb applying MiXCR to the 5' RACE reads. The table has just under 750,000 distinct CDR3 sequences, 22% seen once. In germline, CDR1 is SQVTM, CDR2 ANQGSEA. V was trimmed by 5 bases and J by 3 bases, leaving 10 bases between them. This CDR3 contains 13 residues. This clonotype was seen a few times. Sequenced input: blood. This sequence originates from a man aged 65-85 years in good health. The chain recombines TRBV29-1 with TRBJ2-2, with a possible D match to TRBD1 (6 bases). The CDR3 region has the DNA TGCAGCGTTCAACGGACAGACACCGGGGAGCTGTTTTTT. This sequence encodes CSVQRTDTGELFF.